Presented here are 20 T cell receptor beta chains from one specimen sequenced in a study of identical twins. TCRdb ran MiXCR on the 5' RACE reads and lists one entry per CDR3 protein. The sample gives about 550,000 distinct CDR3 sequences, about a fifth of which show up once; more than 0.4% is in the top ten. Another study also made use of these data, one on yellow fever vaccine responses in identical twins.

Source material: CD4+ T cells sorted from blood. These receptors were obtained from a woman between 18 and 30 years old in good health.

The chain is built from TRBV4-1 and TRBJ2-1; a possible D gene is TRBD2 (7 bases). CDR3 length: 16 amino acids. The germline CDR1 and CDR2 sequences are MGHRA and YSYEKL. V lost 3 bases, J lost 8 bases, and 20 bases lay in between. The CDR3 loop reads CASSQAGLGGFHEQFF. CDR3 coding DNA: TGCGCCAGCAGCCAGGCAGGACTAGGGGGATTCCATGAGCAGTTCTTC.

This clonotype appeared a few times. The gene calls are TRBV5-1 and TRBJ2-7, with TRBD1 matching over 8 bases. V lost 4 bases, J lost 2 bases, and 23 bases stayed unmatched. CDR1 SGHRS and CDR2 YFSETQ come from the germline V gene. The CDR3 runs 20 residues. CDR3: CASSPGVRTGNTEGTYEQYF. The CDR3 region has the DNA TGCGCCAGCAGCCCGGGGGTCCGGACAGGGAACACGGAGGGGACCTACGAGCAGTACTTC.

This chain uses TRBV20-1 with TRBJ2-7; TRBD1 matches at 8 bases. Trimming cost V 2 bases and J 5 bases; bases outside gene matches: 2. CDR3 size: 12 residues. CDR1 DFQATT and CDR2 SNEGSKA come from the germline V gene (reference sequence). CDR3 protein: CSARPDRDEQYF. The DNA of the CDR3 is TGCAGTGCTAGACCGGACAGGGACGAGCAGTACTTC.

V is TRBV25-1 and J is TRBJ2-1; the D is unclear. V lost 3 bases and J lost 0, with 6 bases in between. The CDR3 is 14 amino acids. Germline V CDR1 and CDR2: MGHDK, SYGVNS. The CDR3 loop is CASSDVSSYNEQFF. In DNA, the CDR3 is TGTGCCAGCAGTGACGTCAGCTCCTACAATGAGCAGTTCTTC.

The J gene is TRBJ2-6, the V gene TRBV6-2 or TRBV6-3; D remains unclear. CDR1 MNHEY and CDR2 SVGEGT come from the germline V gene. The length of the CDR3 is 13 residues. Trimming removed 6 bases from V and 2 bases from J, with 5 bases in between. CDR3 loop: CASRDPGANVLTF. CDR3 nucleotide sequence: TGTGCCAGCAGGGACCCTGGGGCCAACGTCCTGACTTTC.

This clonotype was picked up a small number of times. The chain couples TRBV29-1 to TRBJ1-4; tentatively, D is TRBD1 (5 bases). Germline-derived CDR1 and CDR2 are SQVTM and ANQGSEA. V dropped 7 bases and J dropped 7 bases, with 10 bases sitting between them. The CDR3 has 11 residues. The CDR3 DNA sequence: TGCAGCGCCTGGGGGGTTGAAAAACTGTTTTTT. Translating it yields CSAWGVEKLFF.

The chain uses TRBV4-1 and TRBJ2-2; D perhaps matches TRBD1 (6 bases). The CDR3 runs 15 residues. V gave up 3 bases and J gave up 5 bases, with 13 bases separating them. Germline V CDR1 and CDR2: MGHRA, YSYEKL. CDR3: CASSHQNRETGELFF. For the CDR3, the DNA is TGCGCCAGCAGCCATCAAAACAGGGAGACCGGGGAGCTGTTTTTT.

The chain is built from TRBV20-1 and TRBJ2-7; 8 bases agree with TRBD2. CDR1 and CDR2 from the germline V gene are DFQATT and SNEGSKA (reference sequence). Trimming cost V 5 bases and J 1 base; bases outside gene matches: 7. The CDR3 runs to 14 residues. In DNA, the CDR3 is TGCAGTGCTGGGACCGGGACTAGATCCTACGAGCAGTACTTC. Protein sequence: CSAGTGTRSYEQYF.

This clonotype was counted a few times. The chain employs TRBV5-5 and TRBJ1-4; no definite D call. CDR1 is SGHKS and CDR2 is YYEKEE in the germline V gene (reference sequence). Trimming removed 2 bases from V and 0 bases from J, with 11 bases in between. This CDR3 spans 16 amino acids. CDR3 nucleotide sequence: TGTGCCAGCAGCTTTGGCGGGGTAGCAACTAATGAAAAACTGTTTTTT. Amino acids: CASSFGGVATNEKLFF. The full variable domain, rest sourced from reference TRBV5-5 and TRBJ1-4, is DAGVTQSPTHLIKTRGQQVTLRCSPISGHKSVSWYQQVLGQGPQFIFQYYEKEERGRGNFPDRFSARQFPNYSSELNVNALLLGDSALYLCASSFGGVATNEKLFFGSGTQLSVL.

This clonotype was recorded many times. This chain links TRBV20-1 with TRBJ2-7; perhaps TRBD2 as D (5 bases). The germline gives CDR1 DFQATT, CDR2 SNEGSKA (reference sequence). This CDR3 has 12 amino acids. Trimming took 0 bases from V and 8 from J, leaving 11 bases between them. CDR3 in DNA: TGCAGTGCTAGAGATTTGTCTAGCCAGCAGTACTTC. The encoded protein is CSARDLSSQQYF.

V and J are TRBV25-1 and TRBJ2-2; 7 nucleotides agree with TRBD2. Germline V gene sequence: CDR1 MGHDK, CDR2 SYGVNS. The CDR3 contains 17 residues. V was clipped by 4 bases and J by 3 bases; unmatched bases: 11. CDR3 loop: CASSGVFQRGYTGELFF. Written as DNA, the CDR3 is TGTGCCAGCAGTGGGGTTTTCCAGCGGGGCTACACCGGGGAGCTGTTTTTT.

This clonotype was observed a few times. This rearrangement joins TRBV7-7 to TRBJ1-3; D gene unclear. V dropped 2 bases and J dropped 2 bases, with 7 bases sitting between them. CDR3 length: 14 amino acids. CDR1 is SSHAT, CDR2 FNYEAQ, per germline (reference sequence). CDR3 residues: CASSLRCAGNTIYF. CDR3 sequence (DNA): TGTGCCAGCAGCTTACGATGTGCTGGAAACACCATATATTTT.

The chain combines TRBV11-2 with TRBJ2-7; D not resolved. The CDR3 has 14 amino acids. Trimming removed 0 bases from V and 2 bases from J, with 8 bases in between. The germline V gene has CDR1 SGHAT and CDR2 FQNNGV. DNA for the CDR3: TGTGCCAGCAGCTTAGATGCCCCAACCTACGAGCAGTACTTC. It codes for CASSLDAPTYEQYF.

This clonotype was counted many times. The gene calls are TRBV7-2 and TRBJ2-2, with 11 bases that match TRBD2. Unmatched junction bases numbered 9, after V lost 5 bases and J lost 4 bases. The CDR3 is made up of 17 amino acids. Germline assignment: CDR1 SGHTA and CDR2 FQGNSA. The CDR3 region has the DNA TGTGCCAGCAGCCTAACCGGGACTAGCGGCTTCACCGGGGAGCTGTTTTTT. This encodes CASSLTGTSGFTGELFF.

In this sample, this clonotype turned up a few times. J is TRBJ2-5 and V is TRBV5-6, with TRBD1 as a possible D gene (6 bases). Trimming removed 4 bases from V and 5 bases from J, with 15 bases in between. Germline V gene lookup returns CDR1 SGHDT and CDR2 YYEEEE. The CDR3 runs to 14 residues. The CDR3 reads CASSGQPDVETQYF. Written as DNA, the CDR3 is TGTGCCAGCAGCGGACAGCCAGATGTGGAGACCCAGTACTTC.

This clonotype was seen a few times. The CDR3 nucleotides are TGTGCCAGCAGTCTCCGGGCCCACCTTAACTATGGCTACACCTTC. The encoded protein is CASSLRAHLNYGYTF. The chain employs TRBV12-3 or TRBV12-4 and TRBJ1-2, with D unresolved. V lost 5 bases, J lost 1 base, and 14 bases lay in between. This CDR3 contains 15 residues.

The V and J genes are TRBV6-2 or TRBV6-3 and TRBJ2-1, with 11 bases identical to TRBD2. V lost 8 bases, J lost 4 bases, and 13 bases stayed unmatched. Germline CDR1 MNHEY, CDR2 SVGEGT. The CDR3 is 17 residues long. As DNA, the CDR3 is TGTGCCAGCCTGACGGCTAGCGGGGGGATCGCGTACAATGAGCAGTTCTTC. This codes for CASLTASGGIAYNEQFF.

The genes are TRBV7-2 and TRBJ1-2, with 7 bases that match TRBD1. J was trimmed by 2 bases and V by 5 bases; bases with no gene match: 8. The CDR3 contains 15 residues. Germline assignment: CDR1 SGHTA and CDR2 FQGNSA. The CDR3 sequence is CASSLHRGPNYGYTF. For the CDR3, the DNA is TGTGCCAGCAGCCTTCACAGGGGCCCAAACTATGGCTACACCTTC.

This rearrangement joins TRBV10-3 to TRBJ2-1; 14 nucleotides align to TRBD2. In germline, CDR1 is ENHRY, CDR2 SYGVKD. There are 15 residues in the CDR3. The junction had 3 bases not matched to a gene; V was cut back by 9 bases and J by 2 bases. Written as DNA, the CDR3 is TGTGCCATAGGGACTAGCGGGAGCGCCTACAATGAGCAGTTCTTC. Translating it yields CAIGTSGSAYNEQFF.

CDR3 nucleotide sequence: TGTGCCACCGGAATGGGCGTCATGAACACTGAAGCTTTCTTT. Encoded protein: CATGMGVMNTEAFF. The V and J genes are TRBV15 and TRBJ1-1; no clear D. Germline CDR1 and CDR2: LNHNV and YYDKDF (reference sequence). There are 14 residues in the CDR3. V dropped 8 bases and J dropped 0 bases, with 13 bases sitting between them.